These T cell receptor beta chains were read from a single sample in a study of blood T cell repertoires in COVID-19. TCRdb's copy holds only in-frame clones and misses some; the assay was immunoSEQ multiplex PCR. In the table there are roughly 430,000 clones, approximately 86% of which are singletons. Material: PBMCs or T cells enriched from blood (not recorded which). Every receptor here comes from a woman in her thirties or forties with acute COVID-19. Both conserved end residues are part of each CDR3. Fields, in order: clone size, V gene, J gene, D gene, CDR3 protein, CDR3 DNA. The D gene is left open where the match is weak. Clone size is stated in some rows and not others, as once, few, many or a class when expanded.

.	TRBV27	TRBJ1-1	.	CASSWGGATEAFF	TGTGCCAGCAGTTGGGGCGGGGCAACTGAAGCTTTCTTT
.	TRBV4-2	TRBJ1-5	TRBD1	CASSPGGGRDNQPQHF	TGTGCCAGCAGCCCAGGGGGTGGAAGGGATAATCAGCCCCAGCATTTT
.	TRBV14	TRBJ2-2	.	CASSQYGTGRGTGELFF	TGTGCCAGCAGCCAATATGGTACCGGACGGGGGACCGGGGAGCTGTTTTTT
.	TRBV16	TRBJ1-3	.	CASSQSSAGENTIYF	TGTGCCAGCAGCCAATCGTCTGCAGGGGAGAACACCATATATTTT
.	TRBV27	TRBJ1-6	.	CASRPDGFYNSPLHF	TGTGCCAGCAGGCCCGACGGGTTCTATAATTCACCCCTCCACTTT
.	TRBV10-3	TRBJ2-2	.	CALGTFNTGELFF	TGTGCCCTAGGGACATTCAACACCGGGGAGCTGTTTTTT
.	TRBV2	TRBJ1-1	TRBD1	CARGETGWNTEAFF	TGTGCCAGGGGAGAGACAGGGTGGAACACTGAAGCTTTCTTT
once	TRBV7-2	TRBJ1-4	.	CASSLQGWANEKLFF	TGTGCCAGCAGCTTACAGGGGTGGGCTAATGAAAAACTGTTTTTT
.	TRBV19	TRBJ2-3	.	CASTQGPSTDTQYF	TGTGCCAGTACACAGGGCCCCAGCACAGATACGCAGTATTTT
.	TRBV5-1	TRBJ2-5	.	CASSVIRTEPEETQYF	TGCGCCAGCAGCGTAATACGGACAGAGCCAGAAGAGACCCAGTACTTC
.	TRBV18	TRBJ2-1	.	CASSPEGGTEMRSYNEQFF	TGTGCCAGCTCTCCCGAGGGCGGGACGGAGATGCGCTCCTACAATGAGCAGTTCTTC
.	TRBV2	TRBJ2-7	.	CASSEAGIEQYF	TGTGCCAGCAGTGAGGCAGGGATCGAGCAGTACTTC
once	TRBV29-1	TRBJ1-1	.	CSVEDGQQDTEAFF	TGCAGCGTTGAAGATGGGCAGCAAGACACTGAAGCTTTCTTT
.	TRBV15	TRBJ2-3	TRBD2	CATNPGGTDTQYF	TGTGCCACCAACCCCGGGGGGACAGATACGCAGTATTTT
.	TRBV30	TRBJ1-4	TRBD1	CAWSVDRVGEKLFF	TGTGCCTGGAGTGTAGACAGGGTTGGGGAAAAACTGTTTTTT
.	TRBV10-1	TRBJ1-5	.	CASICNCQPQHF	TGCGCCAGCATTTGTAATTGTCAGCCCCAGCATTTT
few	TRBV6-5	TRBJ1-5	TRBD1	CASTDRGLQPQHF	TGTGCCAGCACGGACAGGGGATTACAGCCCCAGCATTTT
many	TRBV2	TRBJ2-5	.	CASSDGQIQETQYF	TGTGCCAGCAGTGATGGACAAATCCAAGAGACCCAGTACTTC
.	TRBV7-2	TRBJ1-2	.	CASSLGQAPAYGYTF	TGTGCCAGCAGCTTAGGACAGGCACCCGCCTATGGCTACACCTTC
.	TRBV11-2	TRBJ1-6	.	CASSNPQRVNNSPLHF	TGTGCCAGCAGCAACCCCCAGAGGGTGAATAATTCACCCCTCCACTTT
.	TRBV29-1	TRBJ1-6	.	CSVAGTDNSPLHF	TGCAGCGTGGCCGGGACTGATAATTCACCCCTCCACTTT
few	TRBV7-2	TRBJ1-2	.	CASSPTSDGPYGYTF	TGTGCCAGCAGCCCGACCTCGGATGGGCCCTATGGCTACACCTTC
.	TRBV3-1/TRBV3-2	TRBJ1-1	.	CASSQDMYGVVTEAFF	TGTGCCAGCAGCCAAGACATGTACGGGGTTGTCACTGAAGCTTTCTTT
.	TRBV10-2	TRBJ2-5	TRBD1	CASSESLRGKETQYF	TGCGCCAGCAGTGAGTCGCTCAGGGGGAAAGAGACCCAGTACTTC
.	TRBV5-6	TRBJ2-2	.	CASSLRRNTGELFF	TGTGCCAGCAGCTTGCGCAGGAACACCGGGGAGCTGTTTTTT
.	TRBV5-1	TRBJ1-1	TRBD1	CASSPGTGGVDGDTEAFF	TGCGCCAGCAGCCCCGGGACAGGGGGAGTCGATGGGGACACTGAAGCTTTCTTT
.	TRBV19	TRBJ2-2	.	CASSMARNTGELFF	TGTGCCAGTAGTATGGCTAGAAACACCGGGGAGCTGTTTTTT
once	TRBV3-1/TRBV3-2	TRBJ1-6	.	CASSRGQINSPLHF	TGTGCCAGCAGCCGAGGACAGATTAATTCACCCCTCCACTTT
.	TRBV6-2/TRBV6-3	TRBJ1-1	TRBD1	CASSPDRGRGSTEAFF	TGTGCCAGCAGCCCAGACAGGGGGCGCGGGTCCACTGAAGCTTTCTTT
.	TRBV5-4	TRBJ1-4	.	CASSPKGGINEKLFF	TGTGCCAGCAGCCCCAAGGGAGGGATTAATGAAAAACTGTTTTTT
.	TRBV9	TRBJ2-3	TRBD2	CASSVGLAGKTQYF	TGTGCCAGCAGCGTTGGACTAGCGGGTAAAACGCAGTATTTT
once	TRBV3-1/TRBV3-2	TRBJ2-3	TRBD2	CASSQEDKRGRSSTDTQYF	TGTGCCAGCAGCCAAGAGGATAAGCGGGGGAGATCTAGCACAGATACGCAGTATTTT
.	TRBV5-4	TRBJ2-3	.	CASSLAGILWDTQYF	TGTGCCAGCAGCTTAGCAGGGATCCTGTGGGATACGCAGTATTTT
.	TRBV5-1	TRBJ1-4	TRBD1	CASSATPGQGGEKLFF	TGCGCCAGCAGCGCGACGCCGGGACAGGGTGGTGAAAAACTGTTTTTT
.	TRBV27	TRBJ1-5	.	CASSSLHQNQGYNQPQHF	TGTGCCAGCAGTTCCCTACACCAAAATCAGGGATACAATCAGCCCCAGCATTTT
.	TRBV18	TRBJ1-2	TRBD1	CASSLPAGTDYGYTF	TGTGCCAGCTCACTTCCGGCCGGGACAGACTATGGCTACACCTTC
few	TRBV30	TRBJ2-2	TRBD2	CAWTSGGTYTGELFF	TGTGCCTGGACTAGCGGGGGTACCTACACCGGGGAGCTGTTTTTT
.	TRBV5-1	TRBJ2-2	TRBD1	CASRKDRGPTGELFF	TGCGCCAGCCGAAAGGACAGGGGGCCGACCGGGGAGCTGTTTTTT
.	TRBV10-3	TRBJ2-2	.	CAIRPAGTGELFF	TGTGCCATCAGGCCGGCAGGCACCGGGGAGCTGTTTTTT
.	TRBV5-4	TRBJ2-5	.	CASSWTPYGETQYF	TGTGCCAGCAGCTGGACACCCTACGGAGAGACCCAGTACTTC
.	TRBV11-3	TRBJ2-3	TRBD1	CASSRGAGGLDTQYF	TGTGCCAGCAGCCGCGGCGCAGGGGGCTTAGATACGCAGTATTTT
.	TRBV20-1	TRBJ2-2	.	CSASATPNTGELFF	TGCAGTGCTAGTGCTACTCCGAACACCGGGGAGCTGTTTTTT
once	TRBV10-3	TRBJ1-6	TRBD1	CAISEVDRANSPLHF	TGTGCCATCAGTGAGGTAGACAGGGCTAATTCACCCCTCCACTTT
.	TRBV18	TRBJ2-1	.	CASSPPSRDEQFF	TGTGCCAGCTCACCCCCCTCTCGGGATGAGCAGTTCTTC
.	TRBV7-2	TRBJ1-2	.	CASSLASTRGWGYTF	TGTGCCAGCAGCTTAGCGTCGACAAGGGGTTGGGGCTACACCTTC
.	TRBV6-5	TRBJ1-2	.	CASGGGYGYTF	TGTGCCAGCGGGGGAGGTTATGGCTACACCTTC
.	TRBV15	TRBJ1-6	.	CATSRDGQGNSPLHF	TGTGCCACCAGCAGAGATGGGCAGGGGAATTCACCCCTCCACTTT
.	TRBV18	TRBJ1-5	TRBD1	CASSPQRQGNNQPQHF	TGTGCCAGCTCACCTCAAAGACAGGGGAACAATCAGCCCCAGCATTTT
.	TRBV7-9	TRBJ1-3	.	CASSATRDTIYF	TGTGCCAGCAGCGCGACCCGGGACACCATATATTTT
.	TRBV5-1	TRBJ2-7	.	CASSFGDGEYEQYF	TGCGCCAGCAGCTTCGGAGACGGAGAATACGAGCAGTACTTC
.	TRBV7-2	TRBJ1-5	.	CATGGGALANQPQHF	TGTGCCACCGGTGGGGGGGCATTAGCAAATCAGCCCCAGCATTTT
once	TRBV4-1	TRBJ2-6	.	CASSRPGTGANVLTF	TGCGCCAGCAGCCGCCCGGGTACTGGGGCCAACGTCCTGACTTTC
once	TRBV5-5	TRBJ2-7	.	CASTPGYEQYF	TGTGCCAGCACCCCAGGTTACGAGCAGTACTTC
.	TRBV5-5	TRBJ1-5	.	CASSRAGSNQPQHF	TGTGCCAGCAGCCGTGCGGGCAGCAATCAGCCCCAGCATTTT
few	TRBV15	TRBJ1-2	TRBD1	CATSKGQVGLGYTF	TGTGCCACCAGCAAGGGACAGGTGGGGCTAGGCTACACCTTC
.	TRBV7-8	TRBJ2-3	TRBD2	CASSLDPRGGTDTQYF	TGTGCCAGCAGCTTAGATCCGCGGGGGGGAACAGATACGCAGTATTTT